This T cell receptor (beta chain) was profiled in a study of T cells in localized non-small cell lung cancer. Generated by immunoSEQ multiplex PCR, the TCRdb table keeps only in-frame clones and is missing some. The sample has fewer than 95,000 clones; more than 75% are singletons. CDR3 length: 10 residues. The germline CDR1 and CDR2 sequences are SGHTA and FQGNSA. Trimming shortened V by 6 bases and J by 9 bases, and 8 bases separated the two germline ends. Source: PBMCs, taken before any cancer treatment. The source of this sequence is a woman aged 35 to 70 with stage II squamous cell lung carcinoma. The chain combines TRBV7-2 with TRBJ1-1; D gene ambiguous. CDR3: CASSLRKAFF. The CDR3, as DNA: TGTGCCAGCAGTCTAAGGAAAGCTTTCTTT.